This T cell receptor beta chain originates from a study of cytomegalovirus exposure and HLA in healthy donors. At sampling all donors were nominally healthy, likely with unrecorded immune exposures. J was trimmed by 6 bases and V by 0 bases; bases with no gene match: 7. Germline CDR1 is SGDLS and CDR2 is YYNGEE. The CDR3 totals 15 residues. PCR used 60 Vbeta primers and 13 Jbeta primers. Produced via immunoSEQ multiplex PCR; TCRdb's table is partial and in-frame only. This table holds 170,000 or so clones, about three quarters found once. This clonotype was sampled from a woman in her 30s in good health and CMV-seropositive. The chain recombines TRBV9 with TRBJ1-1; TRBD1 agrees at 8 bases. Specimen: PBMCs. CDR3 amino acids: CASSVDGQGLSEAFF. In DNA form, the CDR3 reads TGTGCCAGCAGCGTAGACGGACAGGGACTCTCTGAAGCTTTCTTT.